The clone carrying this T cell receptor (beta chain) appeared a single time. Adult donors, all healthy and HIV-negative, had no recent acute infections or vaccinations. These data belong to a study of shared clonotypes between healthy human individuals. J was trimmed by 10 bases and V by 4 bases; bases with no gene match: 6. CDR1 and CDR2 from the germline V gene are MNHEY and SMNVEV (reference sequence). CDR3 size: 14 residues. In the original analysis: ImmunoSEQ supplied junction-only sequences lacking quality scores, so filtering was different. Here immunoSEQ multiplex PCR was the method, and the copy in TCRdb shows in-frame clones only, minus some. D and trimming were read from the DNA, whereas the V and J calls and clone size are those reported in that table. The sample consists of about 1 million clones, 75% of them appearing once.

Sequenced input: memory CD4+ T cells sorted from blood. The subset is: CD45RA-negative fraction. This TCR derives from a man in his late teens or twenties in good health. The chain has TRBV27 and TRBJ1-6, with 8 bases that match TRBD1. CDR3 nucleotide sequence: TGTGCCAGCAGTTCCAGGGGACAGGAATCACCCCTCCACTTT. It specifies CASSSRGQESPLHF.